One sample yielded the 27 T cell receptor beta chains listed below, sequenced in a study of blood T cells in healthy people across ages. Primed by a sample-barcoded 5' primer and a J-beta primer mix, a second PCR proceeded for about 7 to 12 cycles. TCRdb re-called the 5' RACE reads with MiXCR, one entry per CDR3 protein. The sample contains around 1,500,000 distinct CDR3 sequences, 28% of which appear only once. The sample taken for sequencing was blood. The receptors originated from a woman in her 30s in good health.

CDR3 in amino acids: CASRYRDSSYEQYF. Here the CDR3 DNA reads TGTGCCAGCAGATACAGGGACAGCTCCTACGAGCAGTACTTC. The genes are TRBV2 and TRBJ2-7, with 7 nucleotides matching TRBD1. The CDR3 length is 14 residues. Germline V CDR1 and CDR2: SNHLY, FYNNEI. With 6 bases clipped from V and 0 bases from J, the junction kept 5 bases outside the gene matches.

The chain couples TRBV6-2 or TRBV6-3 to TRBJ1-5; D is perhaps TRBD1 (6 bases). The J call may be mistaken, given a closer DNA end match to TRBJ2-3. This CDR3 has 14 amino acids. Germline CDR1 MNHEY, CDR2 SVGEGT. CDR3 sequence reads: CASSGNRANQPQYF. CDR3 DNA sequence: TGTGCCAGCAGTGGGAACAGGGCCAATCAGCCCCAGTATTTT.

This rearrangement joins TRBV6-2 or TRBV6-3 to TRBJ2-1; D is possibly TRBD2 (6 bases). With 6 bases removed from V and 10 bases from J, the gap between germline ends came to 16 bases. This CDR3 is 13 amino acids long. CDR1 and CDR2 (germline): MNHEY, SVGEGT. DNA for the CDR3: TGTGCCAGCAGGAACGGGAGAGCGGACGAGCAGTTCTTC. It codes for CASRNGRADEQFF.

This rearrangement joins TRBV10-3 to TRBJ1-5; 7 bases are a match to TRBD1. The CDR3 sequence is 14 residues long. Germline V CDR1 and CDR2: ENHRY, SYGVKD. The V segment lost 6 bases and the J segment 7 bases; nucleotides outside the gene matches: 9. The CDR3 region has the DNA TGTGCCATCAGGGCAACAGGGGAGGGGCAGCCCCAGCATTTT. Its protein is CAIRATGEGQPQHF.

The chain employs TRBV20-1 and TRBJ2-7, with 8 nucleotides matching TRBD2. This CDR3 is built from 14 residues. Per the germline V gene, CDR1 is DFQATT and CDR2 is SNEGSKA (reference sequence). V shed 4 bases and J 3 bases; nucleotides not matched to a gene: 8. Here the CDR3 reads CSATKTSVIYEQYF. The CDR3 DNA reads as TGCAGTGCTACGAAGACTAGCGTAATCTACGAGCAGTACTTC.

The rearrangement uses TRBV6-4 and TRBJ2-3; D uncertain. Per the germline V gene, CDR1 is MRHNA and CDR2 is SNTAGT. This CDR3 is 13 amino acids long. Between the trimmed V and J ends, which lost 4 bases and 3 bases, there was a span of 8 bases. As DNA, the CDR3 is TGTGCCAGCAGTGCCGCACTGACAGATACGCAGTATTTT. Protein product: CASSAALTDTQYF.

This chain links TRBV12-3 or TRBV12-4 with TRBJ1-1; D is unclear. Trimming took off 10 bases at V and 10 bases at J, with 16 bases between the two ends. This CDR3 contains 11 residues. CDR3 loop: CANRRTGIAFF. The CDR3 DNA reads TGTGCCAACAGACGGACTGGAATAGCTTTCTTT.

As regards this clonotype: The junction differs from germline at one of its ends, possibly a read error. This chain links TRBV20-1 with TRBJ1-1; D call uncertain. Germline loops: CDR1 DFQATT, CDR2 SNEGSKA (reference sequence). The CDR3 is 17 residues long. The CDR3 nucleotides read TGCAATGCTAGAGATCAATCACCCCAGCGTCAGAACACTGAAGCTTTCTTT. This sequence encodes CNARDQSPQRQNTEAFF.

The chain employs TRBV15 and TRBJ1-2, with D uncertain. The CDR3 loop spans 14 amino acids. V gave up 5 bases and J gave up 3 bases, with 13 bases separating them. Germline V lookup: CDR1 LNHNV, CDR2 YYDKDF (reference sequence). DNA for the CDR3: TGTGCCACCAGCCCTCGGGGAGAGCACTATGGCTACACCTTC. Translation gives CATSPRGEHYGYTF.

There are many counts of this clonotype. The chain links TRBV6-1 to TRBJ2-7; 10 bases are shared with TRBD1. Trimming took 6 bases from V and 7 from J; bases not matched to a gene: 15. Germline loops: CDR1 MNHNS, CDR2 SASEGT. The CDR3 length is 16 residues. CDR3 sequence reads: CASRVPYGTGVEEQYF. CDR3 nucleotide sequence: TGTGCCAGCAGGGTACCCTACGGGACAGGGGTTGAGGAGCAGTACTTC.

This clonotype was picked up a small number of times. The chain has TRBV3-1 and TRBJ2-3, with 8 bases fitting TRBD2. The CDR3 is made up of 17 amino acids. The V and J ends lost 0 bases and 4 bases, in that order; junction bases with no gene match: 9. The germline V gene has CDR1 LGHDT and CDR2 YNNKEL (reference sequence). This CDR3 is CASSQELAESGADTQYF. CDR3 sequence (DNA): TGTGCCAGCAGCCAAGAACTAGCGGAGAGTGGGGCAGATACGCAGTATTTT.

This clonotype came up many times. This rearrangement joins TRBV12-3 or TRBV12-4 to TRBJ2-1; D uncertain. The CDR3 is 14 amino acids. The germline V and J ends were trimmed by 6 bases and 6 bases, with 15 bases remaining between them. CDR3 sequence (DNA): TGTGCCAGCAGCAAAAAGGGAACCCCCAATGAGCAGTTCTTC. Amino acid sequence: CASSKKGTPNEQFF.

The V and J genes are TRBV7-2 and TRBJ2-5; TRBD2 agrees at 14 bases. Trimming at V came to 6 bases and at J to 11 bases, leaving 14 bases not matched to a gene. Germline CDR1 and CDR2: SGHTA and FQGNSA. CDR3 size: 16 residues. The CDR3 DNA sequence: TGTGCCAGCAGTTACGGGACTAGCGGGAGAAGAGGGGAGCAGTACTTC. Protein sequence: CASSYGTSGRRGEQYF. The full variable domain, its missing parts supplied by reference TRBV7-2 and TRBJ2-5, is GAGVSQSPSNKVTEKGKDVELRCDPISGHTALYWYRQSLGQGLEFLIYFQGNSAPDKSGLPSDRFSAERTGGSVSTLTIQRTQQEDSAVYLCASSYGTSGRRGEQYFGPGTRLLVL.

This chain uses TRBV7-2 with TRBJ1-3; no clear D. The CDR3 totals 16 residues. Trimming removed 1 base from V and 0 bases from J, with 10 bases in between. Germline V CDR1 and CDR2: SGHTA, FQGNSA. This CDR3 is CASSLEIPGSGNTIYF. The DNA for the CDR3 is TGTGCCAGCAGCTTAGAGATCCCAGGCTCTGGAAACACCATATATTTT.

J is TRBJ2-3 and V is TRBV29-1; no firm D call. V gave up 4 bases and J gave up 1 base, with 6 bases separating them. This CDR3 is 12 amino acids long. Germline V gives CDR1 SQVTM, CDR2 ANQGSEA. CDR3 residues: CSVGSGTDTQYF. The DNA for the CDR3 is TGCAGCGTTGGTTCGGGCACAGATACGCAGTATTTT.

Comments on this clonotype: This may be a read error, as it is one base from a much larger clone. The chain uses TRBV7-2 and TRBJ1-2; TRBD1 matches 7 bases. The V gene end was trimmed by 4 bases and the J gene end by 4 bases; junction bases not matched to a gene: 3. CDR1 is SGHTA and CDR2 is FQGNSA in the germline V gene. The CDR3 is 13 residues long. The CDR3 DNA follows: TGTGCCAGCAGCTCGACAGGGTGCTATGGCTACACCTTC. Translating gives CASSSTGCYGYTF.

The chain employs TRBV11-1 and TRBJ2-2; no firm D call. Trimming took off 5 bases at V and 6 bases at J, with 7 bases between the two ends. The germline V gene has CDR1 SGHAT and CDR2 FQDESV (reference sequence). This CDR3 is built from 12 residues. The DNA for the CDR3 is TGTGCCAGCAGCCCCTGGTCCGGGGAGCTGTTTTTT. This translates into CASSPWSGELFF.

This clonotype was counted a few times. Being one base from a much bigger clone, this may be a read error. This chain links TRBV29-1 with TRBJ2-7; 12 bases are a match to TRBD1. CDR3 length equals 15 residues. V lost 6 bases and J lost 7; bases outside the gene matches: 13. Germline-derived CDR1 and CDR2 are SQVTM and ANQGSEA. DNA of the CDR3: TGCAGCGTGGGCTCCGGGACAGGGGGCTGTCTGGAGCAGTACTTC. Residues: CSVGSGTGGCLEQYF.

This chain links TRBV11-2 with TRBJ2-1; 8 bases agree with TRBD2. Germline CDR1 SGHAT, CDR2 FQNNGV. The CDR3 extends over 15 amino acids. The V and J ends lost 6 bases and 5 bases, in that order; junction bases with no gene match: 9. CDR3 residues: CASSSREGLNNEQFF. The CDR3 nucleotides are TGTGCCAGCAGTTCTCGGGAGGGCCTAAACAATGAGCAGTTCTTC.

Concerning this clonotype: It may be a read error: a sequence one base away is much more abundant. The genes are TRBV4-3 and TRBJ2-1; the match to TRBD2 covers 7 bases. The germline CDR1 and CDR2 sequences are LGHNA and YSLEER. The length of the CDR3 is 16 residues. The CDR3 loop reads CVSSQDTSGGHNEQFF. CDR3 sequence (DNA): TGCGTCAGCAGCCAAGATACCTCGGGGGGTCACAATGAGCAGTTCTTC.

This clonotype was observed a handful of times. The chain uses TRBV20-1 and TRBJ2-2; TRBD2 matches 7 bases. V lost 6 bases, J lost 4 bases, and 8 bases stayed unmatched. The CDR3 is 14 amino acids. Germline CDR1 and CDR2: DFQATT and SNEGSKA (reference sequence). This CDR3 reads CSASAGGSTGELFF. CDR3 in DNA: TGCAGTGCCTCCGCCGGGGGGTCCACCGGGGAGCTGTTTTTT.

On this clonotype itself: One end of the junction is discordant with germline, which a read error may explain. The rearrangement joins TRBV27 to TRBJ2-7, with 13 bases aligning to TRBD2. Germline V lookup: CDR1 MNHEY, CDR2 SMNVEV (reference sequence). This CDR3 is 16 amino acids long. CDR3 nucleotide sequence: TGTGCCGGCAGTTTGTGGACTAGCGGGGGTTCCTACGAGCAGTACTTC. Translating it yields CAGSLWTSGGSYEQYF.

This clonotype was seen only once. CDR3 protein: CASSPSGGRSYEQYF. The DNA for the CDR3 is TGCGCCAGCAGCCCCTCGGGGGGGAGATCCTACGAGCAGTACTTC. The J gene is TRBJ2-7, the V gene TRBV5-1, with 8 bases aligning to TRBD2. Looked up from germline, CDR1 is SGHRS and CDR2 is YFSETQ. The CDR3 is 15 residues long. V shed 4 bases and J 1 base; nucleotides not matched to a gene: 7. Using reference TRBV5-1 and TRBJ2-7 for the parts outside the CDR3, the full variable domain is KAGVTQTPRYLIKTRGQQVTLSCSPISGHRSVSWYQQTPGQGLQFLFEYFSETQRNKGNFPGRFSGRQFSNSRSEMNVSTLELGDSALYLCASSPSGGRSYEQYFGPGTRLTVT.

The chain combines TRBV30 with TRBJ2-4; unclear D gene. The CDR3 runs to 15 residues. V lost 1 base and J 1 base, leaving 11 bases between the germline ends. From germline, CDR1 is GTSNPN and CDR2 SVGIG (reference sequence). The CDR3 nucleotides read TGTGCCTGGAGTGCCTGGCCTCGGGCCAAAAACATTCAGTACTTC. It translates to CAWSAWPRAKNIQYF.

This clonotype was seen ten or more times. The V call is TRBV12-3 or TRBV12-4, the J call TRBJ2-7; TRBD1 might be the D (5 bases). CDR3 length equals 14 residues. V gave up 7 bases and J gave up 0 bases, with 13 bases separating them. This CDR3 is CASTPDSNSYEQYF. The CDR3 DNA reads TGTGCCAGCACCCCCGACAGCAACTCCTACGAGCAGTACTTC.

A few counts support this clonotype. This chain connects TRBV10-3 to TRBJ2-2, with a weak D call TRBD1 (5 bases). The ends were cut back, 3 bases at V and 3 bases at J, with 11 bases in the middle. CDR3 length: 15 residues. The germline V gene has CDR1 ENHRY and CDR2 SYGVKD. CDR3 sequence reads: CAISDDRPDTGELFF. In DNA, the CDR3 is TGTGCCATCAGTGATGACAGACCTGACACCGGGGAGCTGTTTTTT.

The chain uses TRBV9 and TRBJ2-3, with 7 bases that match TRBD1. CDR1 SGDLS and CDR2 YYNGEE come from the germline V gene. With V trimmed by 0 bases and J by 6 bases, 13 bases remained unmatched. The CDR3 runs to 17 residues. CDR3 sequence reads: CASSVALHSRGPDTQYF. The CDR3, as DNA: TGTGCCAGCAGCGTAGCTCTCCACTCGAGGGGGCCCGATACGCAGTATTTT.